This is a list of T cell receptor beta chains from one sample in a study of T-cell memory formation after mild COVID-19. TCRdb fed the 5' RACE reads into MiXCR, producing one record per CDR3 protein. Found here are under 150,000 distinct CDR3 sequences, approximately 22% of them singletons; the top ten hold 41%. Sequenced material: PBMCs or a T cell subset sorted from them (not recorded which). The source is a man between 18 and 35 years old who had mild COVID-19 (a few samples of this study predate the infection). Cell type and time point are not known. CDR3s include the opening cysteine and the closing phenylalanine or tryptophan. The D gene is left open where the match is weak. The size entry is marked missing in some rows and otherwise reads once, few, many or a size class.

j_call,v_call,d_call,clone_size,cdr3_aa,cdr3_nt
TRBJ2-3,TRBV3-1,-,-,CASSQVLSDTQYF,TGTGCCAGCAGCCAAGTTTTGTCGGATACGCAGTATTTT
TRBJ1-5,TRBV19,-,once,CASTIHGINQPQHF,TGTGCCAGTACTATACATGGGATCAATCAGCCCCAGCATTTT
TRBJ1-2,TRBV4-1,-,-,CASSPAPGTVTRYGYTF,TGCGCCAGCAGCCCCGCCCCCGGGACGGTCACTCGGTATGGCTACACCTTC
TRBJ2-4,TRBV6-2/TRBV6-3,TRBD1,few,CASSSYRDRVENIQYF,TGTGCCAGCAGTTCCTACCGGGACAGGGTCGAAAACATTCAGTACTTC
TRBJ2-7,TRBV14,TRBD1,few,CASSLLEGGQGASYEQYF,TGTGCCAGCAGCCTCCTGGAAGGGGGGCAGGGGGCGAGCTACGAGCAGTACTTC
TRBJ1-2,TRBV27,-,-,CASRGGSYGYTF,TGTGCCAGCAGAGGGGGGAGTTATGGCTACACCTTC
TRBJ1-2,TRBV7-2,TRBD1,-,CASSAGGGRLNYGYTF,TGTGCCAGCAGCGCAGGGGGGGGGCGCCTTAACTATGGCTACACCTTC
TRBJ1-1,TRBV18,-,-,CASSTTGLNTEAFF,TGTGCCAGCTCCACCACGGGGCTGAACACTGAAGCTTTCTTT
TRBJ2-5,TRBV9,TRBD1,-,CASSPGQLGQETQYF,TGTGCCAGCAGCCCGGGACAGTTGGGCCAAGAGACCCAGTACTTC
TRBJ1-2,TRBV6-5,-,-,CASSYSGFNGYTF,TGTGCCAGCAGTTACTCGGGGTTCAATGGCTACACCTTC
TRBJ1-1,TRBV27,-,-,CASSPRNGIIATEAFF,TGTGCCAGCAGTCCGCGGAACGGAATCATAGCGACTGAAGCTTTCTTT
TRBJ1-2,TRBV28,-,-,CASSPLVEDYGYTF,TGTGCCAGCAGTCCCTTGGTAGAAGACTATGGCTACACCTTC
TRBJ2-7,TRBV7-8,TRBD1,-,CASSLGTRGHDEQYF,TGTGCCAGCAGCTTAGGTACCAGGGGGCACGACGAGCAGTACTTC
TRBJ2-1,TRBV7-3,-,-,CASSSDQGWSYNEQVF,TGTGCCAGCAGCTCCGACCAGGGGTGGTCCTACAATGAGCAGGTCTTC
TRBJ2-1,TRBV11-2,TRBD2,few,CASRLEGLAYEQFF,TGTGCCAGCAGATTAGAGGGACTAGCCTATGAGCAGTTCTTC
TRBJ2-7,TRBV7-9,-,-,CASSKPNQGTYEQYF,TGTGCCAGCTCGAAACCCAACCAGGGGACCTACGAGCAGTACTTC
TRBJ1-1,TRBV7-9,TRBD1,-,CASSLADTGVEWAFF,TGTGCCAGCAGCTTAGCAGATACAGGGGTCGAGTGGGCTTTCTTT
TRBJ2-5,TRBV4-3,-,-,CASSQGQEETQYF,TGCGCCAGCAGCCAAGGACAGGAGGAGACCCAGTACTTC
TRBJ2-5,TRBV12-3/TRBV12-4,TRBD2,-,CASSVAGGQETQYF,TGTGCCAGCAGTGTGGCGGGGGGCCAAGAGACCCAGTACTTC
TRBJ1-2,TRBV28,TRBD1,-,CAVQKGATNYGYTF,TGTGCCGTCCAAAAGGGGGCCACAAACTATGGCTACACCTTC
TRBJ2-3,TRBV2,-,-,CASSWGSRTDTQYF,TGTGCCAGCAGCTGGGGAAGCCGCACAGATACGCAGTATTTT
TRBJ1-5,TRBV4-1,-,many,CASSQDPMGVQPQHF,TGCGCCAGCAGCCAAGATCCCATGGGGGTTCAGCCCCAGCATTTT
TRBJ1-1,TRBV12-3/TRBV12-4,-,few,CASSRDRGSGGAFF,TGTGCCAGCAGTCGAGACCGGGGCTCGGGAGGGGCTTTCTTT
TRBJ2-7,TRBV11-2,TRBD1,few,CASSLGQGNYEQYF,TGTGCCAGCAGCCTGGGACAGGGGAACTACGAGCAGTACTTC
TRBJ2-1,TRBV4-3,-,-,CASSHGTGKEFF,TGCGCCAGCAGCCACGGGACCGGGAAGGAGTTCTTC
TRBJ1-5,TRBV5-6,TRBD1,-,CASSDGTVNQPQHF,TGTGCCAGCAGCGACGGGACAGTAAATCAGCCCCAGCATTTT
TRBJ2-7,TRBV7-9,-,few,CASSLAGRSEQYF,TGTGCCAGCAGCTTAGCAGGCAGGTCTGAGCAGTACTTC
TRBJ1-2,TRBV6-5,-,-,CASSPSGSLYGYTF,TGTGCCAGCAGTCCCTCCGGGAGTCTTTATGGCTACACCTTC
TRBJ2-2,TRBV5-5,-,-,CASSTLWTPVSGELFF,TGTGCCAGCAGTACCCTATGGACTCCCGTCTCCGGGGAGCTGTTTTTT
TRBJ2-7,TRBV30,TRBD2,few,CAWALGGGSEQYF,TGTGCCTGGGCCCTCGGGGGAGGGAGCGAGCAGTACTTC
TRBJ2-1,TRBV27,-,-,CASSLVEGAYNEQFF,TGTGCCAGCAGTTTGGTCGAGGGAGCCTACAATGAGCAGTTCTTC
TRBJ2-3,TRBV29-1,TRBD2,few,CSVEDHAGGGGLDTQYF,TGCAGCGTTGAAGATCACGCAGGCGGGGGGGGACTAGATACGCAGTATTTT
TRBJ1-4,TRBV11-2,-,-,CASSLAPEELNEKLFF,TGTGCCAGCAGCTTAGCCCCAGAGGAACTTAATGAAAAACTGTTTTTT
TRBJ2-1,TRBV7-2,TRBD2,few,CACTSGQNEQFF,TGTGCCTGTACTAGCGGCCAAAATGAGCAGTTCTTC
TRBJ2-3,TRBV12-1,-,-,CASSVSGASTDTQYF,TGTGCCAGCAGCGTCAGCGGGGCTAGCACAGATACGCAGTATTTT
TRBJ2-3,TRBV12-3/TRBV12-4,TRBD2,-,CASTRAGGTDTQYF,TGTGCCAGCACCCGAGCGGGGGGCACAGATACGCAGTATTTT
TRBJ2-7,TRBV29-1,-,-,CSVDQGSYEQYF,TGCAGCGTTGACCAGGGGTCCTACGAGCAGTACTTC
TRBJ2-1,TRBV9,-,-,CASSAGGGTGNEQFF,TGTGCCAGCAGCGCCGGTGGGGGTACGGGGAATGAGCAGTTCTTC
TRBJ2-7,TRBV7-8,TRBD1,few,CASSQTGGYEQYF,TGTGCCAGCAGTCAGACAGGGGGCTACGAGCAGTACTTC
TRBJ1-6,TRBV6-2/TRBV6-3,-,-,CASSYWTDLNNSPLHF,TGTGCCAGCAGTTACTGGACAGATCTGAATAATTCACCCCTCCACTTT